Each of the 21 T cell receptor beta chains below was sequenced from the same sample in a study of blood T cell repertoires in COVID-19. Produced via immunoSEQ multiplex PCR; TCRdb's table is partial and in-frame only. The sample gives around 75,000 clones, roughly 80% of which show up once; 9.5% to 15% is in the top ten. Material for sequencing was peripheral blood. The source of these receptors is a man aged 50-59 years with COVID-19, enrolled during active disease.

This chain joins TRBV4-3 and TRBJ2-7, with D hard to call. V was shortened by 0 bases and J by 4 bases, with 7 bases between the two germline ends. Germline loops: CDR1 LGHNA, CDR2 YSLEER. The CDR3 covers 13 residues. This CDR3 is CASSQERFYEQYF. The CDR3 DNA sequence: TGCGCCAGCAGCCAAGAACGGTTTTACGAGCAGTACTTC.

This CDR3 is CASSGRGPSGNTIYF. The CDR3 nucleotides are TGTGCCAGCAGCGGTCGGGGTCCCTCTGGAAACACCATATATTTT. J is TRBJ1-3 and V is TRBV7-9; D is uncertain. The CDR3 consists of 15 residues. Per the germline V gene, CDR1 is SEHNR and CDR2 is FQNEAQ (reference sequence). The germline V and J ends were trimmed by 5 bases and 0 bases, with 11 bases remaining between them.

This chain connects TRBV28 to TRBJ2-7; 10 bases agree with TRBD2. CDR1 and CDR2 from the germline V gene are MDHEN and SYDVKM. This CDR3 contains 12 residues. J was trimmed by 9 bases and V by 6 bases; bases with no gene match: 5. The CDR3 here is CASRAGGGRQYF. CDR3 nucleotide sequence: TGTGCCAGCAGAGCGGGGGGGGGACGGCAGTACTTC.

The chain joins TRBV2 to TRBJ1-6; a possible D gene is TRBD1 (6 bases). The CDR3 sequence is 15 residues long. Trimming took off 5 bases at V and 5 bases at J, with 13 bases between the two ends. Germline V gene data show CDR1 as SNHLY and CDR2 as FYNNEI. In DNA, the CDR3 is TGTGCCAGCAGTCGAGAACAGGGAAATAATTCACCCCTCCACTTT. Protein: CASSREQGNNSPLHF. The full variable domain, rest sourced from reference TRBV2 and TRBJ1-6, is EPEVTQTPSHQVTQMGQEVILRCVPISNHLYFYWYRQILGQKVEFLVSFYNNEISEKSEIFDDQFSVERPDGSNFTLKIRSTKLEDSAMYFCASSREQGNNSPLHFGNGTRLTVT.

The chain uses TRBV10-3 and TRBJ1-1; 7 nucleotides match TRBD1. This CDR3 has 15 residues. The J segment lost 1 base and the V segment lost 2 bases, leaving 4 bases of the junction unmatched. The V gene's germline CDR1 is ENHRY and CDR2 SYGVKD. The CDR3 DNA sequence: TGTGCCATCAGTGAGCCGGGACAGAGGAACACTGAAGCTTTCTTT. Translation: CAISEPGQRNTEAFF.

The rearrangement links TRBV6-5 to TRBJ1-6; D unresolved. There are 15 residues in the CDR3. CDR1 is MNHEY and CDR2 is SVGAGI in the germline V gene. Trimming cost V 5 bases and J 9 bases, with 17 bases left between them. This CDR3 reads CASSPPGSLGSPLHF. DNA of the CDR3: TGTGCCAGCAGTCCCCCGGGGAGTTTGGGTTCACCCCTCCACTTT.

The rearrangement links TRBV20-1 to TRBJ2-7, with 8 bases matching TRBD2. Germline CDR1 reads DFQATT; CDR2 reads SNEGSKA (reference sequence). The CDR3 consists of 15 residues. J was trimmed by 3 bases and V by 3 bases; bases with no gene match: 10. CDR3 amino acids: CSASKVIAGYYEQYF. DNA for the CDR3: TGCAGTGCTAGTAAGGTAATAGCGGGATACTACGAGCAGTACTTC.

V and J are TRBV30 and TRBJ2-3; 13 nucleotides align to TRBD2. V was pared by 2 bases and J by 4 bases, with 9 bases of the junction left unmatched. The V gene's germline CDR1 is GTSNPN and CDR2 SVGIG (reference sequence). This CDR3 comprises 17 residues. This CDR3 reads CAWSFSGLAGVPDTQYF. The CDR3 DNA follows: TGTGCCTGGAGTTTTTCTGGACTAGCGGGAGTTCCAGATACGCAGTATTTT.

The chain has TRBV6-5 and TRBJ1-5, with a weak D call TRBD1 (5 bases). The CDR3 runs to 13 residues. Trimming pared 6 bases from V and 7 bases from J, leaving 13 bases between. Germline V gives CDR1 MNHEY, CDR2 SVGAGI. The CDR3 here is CASRGGQGQPQHF. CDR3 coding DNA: TGTGCCAGCAGGGGCGGCCAGGGACAGCCCCAGCATTTT.

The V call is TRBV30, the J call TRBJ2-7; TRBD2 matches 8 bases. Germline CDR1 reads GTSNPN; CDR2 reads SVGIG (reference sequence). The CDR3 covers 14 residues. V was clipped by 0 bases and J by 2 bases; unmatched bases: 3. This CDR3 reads CAWSVTAGAYEQYF. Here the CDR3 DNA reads TGTGCCTGGAGTGTAACAGCGGGAGCCTACGAGCAGTACTTC.

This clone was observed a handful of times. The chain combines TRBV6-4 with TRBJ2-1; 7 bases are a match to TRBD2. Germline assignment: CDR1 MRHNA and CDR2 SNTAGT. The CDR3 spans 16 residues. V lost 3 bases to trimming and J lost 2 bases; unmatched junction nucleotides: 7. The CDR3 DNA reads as TGTGCCAGCAGTGAAAGAGCGGGAACGCCCTACAATGAGCAGTTCTTC. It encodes CASSERAGTPYNEQFF.

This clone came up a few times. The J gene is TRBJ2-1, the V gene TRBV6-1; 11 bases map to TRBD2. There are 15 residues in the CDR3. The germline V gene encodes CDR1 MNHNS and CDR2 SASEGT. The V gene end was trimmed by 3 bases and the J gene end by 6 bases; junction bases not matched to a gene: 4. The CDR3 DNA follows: TGTGCCAGCAGTGAGGAACTAGCGGGAGCCAATGAGCAGTTCTTC. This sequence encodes CASSEELAGANEQFF.

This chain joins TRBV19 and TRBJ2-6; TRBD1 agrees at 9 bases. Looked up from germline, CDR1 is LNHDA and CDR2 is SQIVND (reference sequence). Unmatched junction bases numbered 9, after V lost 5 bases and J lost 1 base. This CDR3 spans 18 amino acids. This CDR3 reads CASSSRTGVISGANVLTF. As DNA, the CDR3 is TGTGCCAGTAGTTCAAGGACAGGGGTGATTTCTGGGGCCAACGTCCTGACTTTC.

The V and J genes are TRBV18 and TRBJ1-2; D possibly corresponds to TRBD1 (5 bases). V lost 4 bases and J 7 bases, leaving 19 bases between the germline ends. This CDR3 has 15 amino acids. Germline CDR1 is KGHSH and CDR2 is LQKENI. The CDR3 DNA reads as TGTGCCAGCTCACTAGGGGAGGTATCTTCTGCTGGCTACACCTTC. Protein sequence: CASSLGEVSSAGYTF.

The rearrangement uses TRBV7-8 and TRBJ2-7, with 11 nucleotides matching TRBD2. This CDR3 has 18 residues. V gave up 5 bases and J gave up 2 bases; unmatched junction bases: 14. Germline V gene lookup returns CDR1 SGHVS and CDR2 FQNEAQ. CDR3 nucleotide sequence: TGTGCCAGCAGCCCACAACAGCTACTAGCGGGAGACCCCTACGAGCAGTACTTC. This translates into CASSPQQLLAGDPYEQYF.

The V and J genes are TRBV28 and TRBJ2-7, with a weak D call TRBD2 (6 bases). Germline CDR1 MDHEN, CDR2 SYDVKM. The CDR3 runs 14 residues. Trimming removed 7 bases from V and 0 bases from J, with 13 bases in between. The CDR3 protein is CASILLADSYEQYF. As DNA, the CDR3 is TGTGCCAGCATCCTTTTAGCGGACTCCTACGAGCAGTACTTC.

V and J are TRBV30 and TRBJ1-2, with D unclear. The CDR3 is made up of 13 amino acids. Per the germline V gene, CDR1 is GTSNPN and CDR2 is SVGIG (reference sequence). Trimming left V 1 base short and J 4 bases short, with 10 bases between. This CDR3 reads CAWSGSGFYGYTF. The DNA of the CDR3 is TGTGCCTGGAGTGGATCGGGTTTCTATGGCTACACCTTC.

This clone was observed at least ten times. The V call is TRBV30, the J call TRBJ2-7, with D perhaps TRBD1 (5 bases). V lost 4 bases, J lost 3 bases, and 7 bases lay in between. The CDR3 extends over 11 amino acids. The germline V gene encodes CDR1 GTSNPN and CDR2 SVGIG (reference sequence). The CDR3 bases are TGTGCCTGGACAGACAGCTACGAGCAGTACTTC. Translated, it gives CAWTDSYEQYF.

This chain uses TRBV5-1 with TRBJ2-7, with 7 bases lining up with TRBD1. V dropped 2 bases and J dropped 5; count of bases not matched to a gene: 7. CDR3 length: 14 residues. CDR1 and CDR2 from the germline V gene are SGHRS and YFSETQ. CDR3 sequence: CASSFQQGTDEQYF. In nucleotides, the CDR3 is TGCGCCAGCAGCTTTCAACAGGGGACAGACGAGCAGTACTTC.

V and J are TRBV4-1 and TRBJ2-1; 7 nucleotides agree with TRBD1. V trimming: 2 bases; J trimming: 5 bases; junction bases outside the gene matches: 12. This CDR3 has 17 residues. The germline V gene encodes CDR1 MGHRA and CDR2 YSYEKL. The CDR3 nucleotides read TGCGCCAGCAGCCAACATCAGCCGTTTCAGGGGGACAATGAGCAGTTCTTC. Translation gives CASSQHQPFQGDNEQFF.

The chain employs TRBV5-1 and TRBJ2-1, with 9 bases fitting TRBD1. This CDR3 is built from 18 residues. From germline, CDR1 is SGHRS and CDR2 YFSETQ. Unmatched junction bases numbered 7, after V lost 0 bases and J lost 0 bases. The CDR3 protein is CASSLASGTGSSYNEQFF. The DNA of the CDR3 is TGCGCCAGCAGCTTGGCCTCCGGGACAGGGAGCTCCTACAATGAGCAGTTCTTC.